The clone carrying this T cell receptor (beta chain) was seen ten or more times. Its antigen is not known. Template material for amplifying TCR beta CDR3 regions consisted of RNA transcripts. Primed by the HTBI set, a first-round RT-PCR was run on the TCR CDR3. One entry per CDR3 protein, called by TCRdb with MiXCR from the multiplex PCR reads. This sample has more than 350,000 distinct CDR3 sequences, with about 15% found just once. This sample is drawn from a study of T cells in Graves' hyperthyroidism and ophthalmopathy. Study-wide results and caveats: Researchers found most expanded thyroid clonotypes above 0.001 in blood as well.

Trimming removed 7 bases at V and 8 bases at J, with 15 bases between. CDR3 length: 13 amino acids. Ophthalmopathy patients had Clinical Activity Score at least 3, NOSPECS grade at least 4, duration under 3 months. Sequenced material: blood. The chain is built from TRBV12-3 or TRBV12-4 and TRBJ2-1; D not certain. This receptor was obtained from a woman aged 60-75 years with Graves' ophthalmopathy. The CDR3 DNA sequence: TGTGCCAGCACCAGCGAACCTGGGGATGAGCAGTTCTTC. It encodes CASTSEPGDEQFF.